These T cell receptor beta chains were read from a single sample in a study of Ad26.COV2.S vaccination and SARS-CoV-2 variants. The method was immunoSEQ multiplex PCR; TCRdb's version includes in-frame clones alone and lacks a portion of them. This sample has approximately 480,000 clones, with approximately 90% found just once. This specimen was peripheral blood, taken in a trial of Ad26.COV2.S vaccine versus placebo. These receptors were collected from a person between 18 and 65 years old who received the Ad26.COV2.S COVID-19 vaccine or a placebo. CDR3s include the opening cysteine and the closing phenylalanine or tryptophan. A D gene is named only where the DNA matches it firmly. A clone size is listed for some rows: how often the clone was seen (once, few, many), or a class if it is expanded.

TRBV28	TRBJ2-7	-	TRBD2	CASTGLASEQYF	TGTGCCAGCACGGGACTAGCGAGCGAGCAGTACTTC
TRBV4-2	TRBJ1-3	-	-	CASSQEGSSGNTIYF	TGTGCCAGCAGCCAAGAAGGGTCCTCTGGAAACACCATATATTTT
TRBV9	TRBJ2-1	-	TRBD2	CASSSSAGTSYNEQFF	TGTGCCAGCAGCAGCTCAGCGGGAACCTCCTACAATGAGCAGTTCTTC
TRBV7-9	TRBJ2-7	once	TRBD2	CASSPAGGLADYEQYF	TGTGCCAGCAGCCCAGCAGGCGGTCTAGCGGACTACGAGCAGTACTTC
TRBV29-1	TRBJ1-2	once	-	CSVHRETEYGYTF	TGCAGCGTACACCGGGAGACGGAATATGGCTACACCTTC
TRBV7-3	TRBJ1-1	-	TRBD1	CASSFDRANTEAFF	TGTGCCAGCAGCTTCGACAGGGCGAACACTGAAGCTTTCTTT
TRBV2	TRBJ2-1	-	TRBD2	CASTKVLAGVNEQFF	TGTGCCAGCACCAAGGTACTGGCGGGAGTCAATGAGCAGTTCTTC
TRBV14	TRBJ2-3	-	-	CASSTIDTDTQYF	TGTGCCAGCAGCACGATAGACACAGATACGCAGTATTTT
TRBV19	TRBJ2-6	-	-	CASSIGRGANVLTF	TGTGCCAGTAGTATCGGCCGGGGGGCCAACGTCCTGACTTTC
TRBV25-1	TRBJ1-2	few	-	CASIGDDYGYTF	TGTGCCAGCATCGGGGATGACTATGGCTACACCTTC
TRBV28	TRBJ1-6	-	-	CASSSGWVSPLHF	TGTGCCAGCAGTTCAGGGTGGGTTTCACCCCTCCACTTT
TRBV5-4	TRBJ1-1	-	-	CASSRRDRTVEAFF	TGTGCCAGCAGCCGTCGGGACCGGACTGTTGAAGCTTTCTTT
TRBV7-3	TRBJ1-1	-	TRBD1	CASSSQGGSHTEAFF	TGTGCCAGCAGCTCCCAGGGGGGGAGCCACACTGAAGCTTTCTTT
TRBV2	TRBJ2-7	-	-	CASSEYYEQYF	TGTGCCAGCAGTGAATATTACGAGCAGTACTTC